A selection of T cell receptor beta chains follows, all from one sample in a study of blood T cell repertoires in COVID-19. Some clones are missing from TCRdb's copy, which holds only in-frame ones; the method was immunoSEQ multiplex PCR. Among 230,000 or so clones, approximately 81% were seen once, and the ten largest hold 15% to 20%. Sequenced sample: peripheral blood. Source of these receptors: a man younger than 40 with active or convalescent COVID-19. The CDR3 runs from the conserved cysteine through the conserved F or W. Fields, in order: D gene, V gene, clone size, J gene, CDR3 DNA, CDR3 protein. D genes are given only for firm matches. Some rows mark clone size as missing; the rest say once, few, many or name a class of expanded clone.

d_gene: -; v_gene: TRBV7-2; abundance: -; j_gene: TRBJ1-1; CDR3nt: TGTGCCAGCAGCTTAGCGCGGGGCAGGACTGAAGCTTTCTTT; CDR3aa: CASSLARGRTEAFF
d_gene: -; v_gene: TRBV28; abundance: -; j_gene: TRBJ2-7; CDR3nt: TGTGCCAGCGGAGCGTGGGAGCAGTACTTC; CDR3aa: CASGAWEQYF
d_gene: TRBD1; v_gene: TRBV7-9; abundance: -; j_gene: TRBJ1-2; CDR3nt: TGTGCCAGCAGCTTAAGGGACAGGGGGCACTATGGCTACACCTTC; CDR3aa: CASSLRDRGHYGYTF
d_gene: TRBD1; v_gene: TRBV24-1; abundance: once; j_gene: TRBJ1-1; CDR3nt: TGTGCCACCGCCGAAGGGGGCAAGAACACTGAAGCTTTCTTT; CDR3aa: CATAEGGKNTEAFF
d_gene: -; v_gene: TRBV6-5; abundance: -; j_gene: TRBJ2-7; CDR3nt: TGTGCCAGCCGCCAACTTACTAGGATCGAGCAGTACTTC; CDR3aa: CASRQLTRIEQYF
d_gene: -; v_gene: TRBV5-6; abundance: -; j_gene: TRBJ1-3; CDR3nt: TGTGCCAGCAGCTTGGGGAAGGGCACTAGGTATTTT; CDR3aa: CASSLGKGTRYF
d_gene: TRBD1; v_gene: TRBV28; abundance: -; j_gene: TRBJ1-4; CDR3nt: TGTGCCAGCACAGGGGGAATGGAGGGTGAAAAACTGTTTTTT; CDR3aa: CASTGGMEGEKLFF
d_gene: TRBD1; v_gene: TRBV7-2; abundance: -; j_gene: TRBJ1-6; CDR3nt: TGTGCCAGCAGCCCCCCCCAGGGGGCAGGTTCACCCCTCCACTTT; CDR3aa: CASSPPQGAGSPLHF
d_gene: -; v_gene: TRBV2; abundance: -; j_gene: TRBJ1-1; CDR3nt: TGTGCCAGCAGTTTGGACAGCAACACTGAAGCTTTCTTT; CDR3aa: CASSLDSNTEAFF
d_gene: -; v_gene: TRBV10-3; abundance: -; j_gene: TRBJ2-7; CDR3nt: TGTGCCATCAGTGGACTGGGTGGTGAGCAGTACTTC; CDR3aa: CAISGLGGEQYF
d_gene: -; v_gene: TRBV2; abundance: few; j_gene: TRBJ2-1; CDR3nt: TGTGCCAGCAATCAGATAACAGATGAGCAGTTCTTC; CDR3aa: CASNQITDEQFF
d_gene: -; v_gene: TRBV7-9; abundance: -; j_gene: TRBJ2-3; CDR3nt: TGTGCCAGCACCAAAGGACTACTCTCCACAGATACGCAGTATTTT; CDR3aa: CASTKGLLSTDTQYF
d_gene: -; v_gene: TRBV27; abundance: -; j_gene: TRBJ1-2; CDR3nt: TGTGCCAGCAGTTTATCGTTAGGGGGGGCGGACTATGGCTACACCTTC; CDR3aa: CASSLSLGGADYGYTF
d_gene: -; v_gene: TRBV19; abundance: -; j_gene: TRBJ2-3; CDR3nt: TGTGCCAGTAGAGCTACAGGGTCTACGCAGTATTTT; CDR3aa: CASRATGSTQYF
d_gene: TRBD2; v_gene: TRBV27; abundance: -; j_gene: TRBJ2-1; CDR3nt: TGTGCCAGCAGGCGAGCGGGGTCCCCCAATGAGCAGTTCTTC; CDR3aa: CASRRAGSPNEQFF
d_gene: TRBD2; v_gene: TRBV28; abundance: -; j_gene: TRBJ2-3; CDR3nt: TGTGCCAGCAGCCATACTAGCGGGGGGATGGTCACAGATACGCAGTATTTT; CDR3aa: CASSHTSGGMVTDTQYF
d_gene: TRBD1; v_gene: TRBV10-1; abundance: -; j_gene: TRBJ2-7; CDR3nt: TGCGCCAGCAGCCGGGACAGGGGCTTCGAGCAGTACTTC; CDR3aa: CASSRDRGFEQYF
d_gene: -; v_gene: TRBV28; abundance: -; j_gene: TRBJ1-2; CDR3nt: TGTGCCAGCAGTTCCGGGATCGCCTATGGCTACACCTTC; CDR3aa: CASSSGIAYGYTF
d_gene: TRBD1; v_gene: TRBV4-3; abundance: -; j_gene: TRBJ2-7; CDR3nt: TGCGCCAGCAGCCACATAACAGGGGATCGGGAGCAGTACTTC; CDR3aa: CASSHITGDREQYF
d_gene: TRBD2; v_gene: TRBV6-5; abundance: -; j_gene: TRBJ2-7; CDR3nt: TGTGCCAGCAGTTATTACGGGAGGCAGTACGAGCAGTACTTC; CDR3aa: CASSYYGRQYEQYF
d_gene: -; v_gene: TRBV5-6; abundance: once; j_gene: TRBJ2-1; CDR3nt: TGTGCCAGCAGCAACCGAGGTGGCAGAAAATACAATGAGCAGTTCTTC; CDR3aa: CASSNRGGRKYNEQFF
d_gene: -; v_gene: TRBV4-2; abundance: -; j_gene: TRBJ1-1; CDR3nt: TGTGCCAGCAGCCAAGGGCTTGGCGGGGACACTGAAGCTTTCTTT; CDR3aa: CASSQGLGGDTEAFF
d_gene: TRBD1; v_gene: TRBV3-1/TRBV3-2; abundance: -; j_gene: TRBJ2-1; CDR3nt: TGTGCCAGCAGCTCACGCGGACAGGGAAAAAATGAGCAGTTCTTC; CDR3aa: CASSSRGQGKNEQFF
d_gene: TRBD1; v_gene: TRBV28; abundance: -; j_gene: TRBJ1-4; CDR3nt: TGTGCCAGCAGGACAGGGGCGGCTGAAAAACTGTTTTTT; CDR3aa: CASRTGAAEKLFF
d_gene: TRBD1; v_gene: TRBV19; abundance: -; j_gene: TRBJ2-1; CDR3nt: TGTGCCAGTAGCTTCAGGGGGCAGGGGGCTATTAGGTCCTACAATGAGCAGTTCTTC; CDR3aa: CASSFRGQGAIRSYNEQFF
d_gene: TRBD1; v_gene: TRBV4-1; abundance: -; j_gene: TRBJ1-4; CDR3nt: TGCGCCAGCAGCCTTCCCGGGACAGGGGATGAAAAACTGTTTTTT; CDR3aa: CASSLPGTGDEKLFF
d_gene: -; v_gene: TRBV7-2; abundance: -; j_gene: TRBJ1-2; CDR3nt: TGTGCCAGCAGCCTAAACCCTCGTGGCTACACCTTC; CDR3aa: CASSLNPRGYTF
d_gene: TRBD1; v_gene: TRBV4-3; abundance: once; j_gene: TRBJ2-7; CDR3nt: TGCGCCAGCAGCCGGGACAGACGCTCCTACGAGCAGTACTTC; CDR3aa: CASSRDRRSYEQYF
d_gene: -; v_gene: TRBV5-1; abundance: few; j_gene: TRBJ1-4; CDR3nt: TGCGCCAGCAGCTTGGGGCCCCAGGGGAATAATGAAAAACTGTTTTTT; CDR3aa: CASSLGPQGNNEKLFF
d_gene: TRBD2; v_gene: TRBV7-6; abundance: -; j_gene: TRBJ2-3; CDR3nt: TGTGCCAGCAGCTTACGGCTAGCGGGAACCCTGGTCGCAGATACGCAGTATTTT; CDR3aa: CASSLRLAGTLVADTQYF
d_gene: TRBD2; v_gene: TRBV7-2; abundance: -; j_gene: TRBJ2-5; CDR3nt: TGTGCCAGCAGCTTAGCTCCGGGACTAGCGAGAGAGACCCAGTACTTC; CDR3aa: CASSLAPGLARETQYF
d_gene: -; v_gene: TRBV4-3; abundance: -; j_gene: TRBJ2-7; CDR3nt: TGCGCCAGCAGCCAAGATCGGACAGACTACGAGCAGTACTTC; CDR3aa: CASSQDRTDYEQYF
d_gene: TRBD1; v_gene: TRBV7-9; abundance: -; j_gene: TRBJ1-2; CDR3nt: TGTGCCAGCAGCTTCCGGACAGGGGGGGACGGTGGCTACACCTTC; CDR3aa: CASSFRTGGDGGYTF
d_gene: TRBD2; v_gene: TRBV11-2; abundance: few; j_gene: TRBJ2-5; CDR3nt: TGTGCCAGCAGCTTAGGGGTAGCGGGGGCGTACCAAGAGACCCAGTACTTC; CDR3aa: CASSLGVAGAYQETQYF
d_gene: TRBD1; v_gene: TRBV4-3; abundance: -; j_gene: TRBJ1-4; CDR3nt: TGCGCCAGCAGCCACTATGGACAGGGAAGAGAAAAACTGTTTTTT; CDR3aa: CASSHYGQGREKLFF
d_gene: TRBD2; v_gene: TRBV28; abundance: few; j_gene: TRBJ2-4; CDR3nt: TGTGCCAGCAGTTTCGGACTAGCGGGAGGGATTGACATTCAGTACTTC; CDR3aa: CASSFGLAGGIDIQYF
d_gene: TRBD1; v_gene: TRBV9; abundance: -; j_gene: TRBJ2-7; CDR3nt: TGTGCCAGCAGCGCCCGGACAGGTCCCTACGAGCAGTACTTC; CDR3aa: CASSARTGPYEQYF
d_gene: -; v_gene: TRBV7-8; abundance: -; j_gene: TRBJ1-1; CDR3nt: TGTGCCAGCAGTTTCGACAGAGACACTGAAGCTTTCTTT; CDR3aa: CASSFDRDTEAFF
d_gene: -; v_gene: TRBV18; abundance: -; j_gene: TRBJ1-5; CDR3nt: TGTGCCAGCTCACAGGACTGGAATCAGCCCCAGCATTTT; CDR3aa: CASSQDWNQPQHF
d_gene: TRBD1; v_gene: TRBV29-1; abundance: -; j_gene: TRBJ2-3; CDR3nt: TGCAGCGCACCGGACAGGTCCGCAGATACGCAGTATTTT; CDR3aa: CSAPDRSADTQYF
d_gene: TRBD1; v_gene: TRBV27; abundance: -; j_gene: TRBJ1-5; CDR3nt: TGTGCCAGCAGCCTGACGGACAGGGGGGAAACGGGCTATAGCAATCAGCCCCAGCATTTT; CDR3aa: CASSLTDRGETGYSNQPQHF
d_gene: -; v_gene: TRBV4-2; abundance: -; j_gene: TRBJ2-3; CDR3nt: TGTGCCAGCAGCCAAGATAGCAACACAGATACGCAGTATTTT; CDR3aa: CASSQDSNTDTQYF
d_gene: TRBD1; v_gene: TRBV28; abundance: once; j_gene: TRBJ1-2; CDR3nt: TGTGCCAGCAGTTTAAGGACAGGGCGAGGCTACACCTTC; CDR3aa: CASSLRTGRGYTF
d_gene: -; v_gene: TRBV11-2; abundance: few; j_gene: TRBJ2-1; CDR3nt: TGTGCCAGCAAGCGCGGTTTGAGCTCCTACAATGAGCAGTTCTTC; CDR3aa: CASKRGLSSYNEQFF
d_gene: TRBD1; v_gene: TRBV9; abundance: -; j_gene: TRBJ1-2; CDR3nt: TGTGCCAGCAGCGTAACCTGGACAGGGATGACCGGTAACTATGGCTACACCTTC; CDR3aa: CASSVTWTGMTGNYGYTF
d_gene: -; v_gene: TRBV28; abundance: -; j_gene: TRBJ2-1; CDR3nt: TGTGTCAGCAGTTTATTCAGCGGTGAGCAGTTCTTC; CDR3aa: CVSSLFSGEQFF
d_gene: TRBD1; v_gene: TRBV10-3; abundance: few; j_gene: TRBJ2-7; CDR3nt: TGTGCCATCAAAGCGGAACTGCCAGGGGGCCACGAGCAGTACTTC; CDR3aa: CAIKAELPGGHEQYF
d_gene: -; v_gene: TRBV6-7; abundance: -; j_gene: TRBJ1-6; CDR3nt: TGTGCCAGCAGCCGCGGAAGGACACGCTATAATTCACCCCTCCACTTT; CDR3aa: CASSRGRTRYNSPLHF
d_gene: TRBD1; v_gene: TRBV28; abundance: -; j_gene: TRBJ1-1; CDR3nt: TGTGCCAGCATGGACAGGGGAAACACTGAAGCTTTCTTT; CDR3aa: CASMDRGNTEAFF
d_gene: -; v_gene: TRBV7-2; abundance: -; j_gene: TRBJ1-6; CDR3nt: TGTGCCAGCAGCTTAGCTAACCAGAATAATTCACCCCTCCACTTT; CDR3aa: CASSLANQNNSPLHF
d_gene: -; v_gene: TRBV7-2; abundance: -; j_gene: TRBJ2-7; CDR3nt: TGTGCCAGCAGCTTACGTCTGACTACCCTATCCTACGAGCAGTACTTC; CDR3aa: CASSLRLTTLSYEQYF
d_gene: -; v_gene: TRBV2; abundance: once; j_gene: TRBJ2-7; CDR3nt: TGTGCCAGCAGTGAGCTTCGGGAGCAGTACTTC; CDR3aa: CASSELREQYF
d_gene: -; v_gene: TRBV7-2; abundance: -; j_gene: TRBJ2-3; CDR3nt: TGTGCCAGCAGCTTACGGGGGTCAGATACGCAGTATTTT; CDR3aa: CASSLRGSDTQYF
d_gene: -; v_gene: TRBV5-1; abundance: few; j_gene: TRBJ2-7; CDR3nt: TGCGCCAGCAGCCCAGGTCAACAGGGACCTACCCCCTACGAGCAGTACTTC; CDR3aa: CASSPGQQGPTPYEQYF
d_gene: -; v_gene: TRBV28; abundance: -; j_gene: TRBJ2-2; CDR3nt: TGTGCCAGCCGCGATGGGCACACCGGGGAGCTGTTTTTT; CDR3aa: CASRDGHTGELFF